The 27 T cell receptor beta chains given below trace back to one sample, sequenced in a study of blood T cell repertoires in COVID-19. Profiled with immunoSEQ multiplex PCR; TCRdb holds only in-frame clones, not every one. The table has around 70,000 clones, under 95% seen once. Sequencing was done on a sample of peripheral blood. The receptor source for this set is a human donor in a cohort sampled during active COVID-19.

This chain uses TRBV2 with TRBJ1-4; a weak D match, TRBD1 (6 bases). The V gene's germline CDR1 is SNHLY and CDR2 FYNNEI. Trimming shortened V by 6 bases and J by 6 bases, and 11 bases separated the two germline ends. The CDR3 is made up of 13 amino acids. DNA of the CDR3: TGTGCCAGCAGCTGGACAGATTATGAAAAACTGTTTTTT. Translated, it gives CASSWTDYEKLFF.

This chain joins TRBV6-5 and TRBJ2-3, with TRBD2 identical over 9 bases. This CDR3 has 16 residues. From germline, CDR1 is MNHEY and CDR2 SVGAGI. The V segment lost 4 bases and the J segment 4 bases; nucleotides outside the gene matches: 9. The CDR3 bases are TGTGCCAGCAGTTTCGCCTCCGGGACTAGCTCAGATACGCAGTATTTT. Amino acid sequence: CASSFASGTSSDTQYF.

As DNA, the CDR3 is TGTGCCAGCAGCTCGGGACAGGGGGCGCGGGGCGAAAAACTGTTTTTT. Its translation is CASSSGQGARGEKLFF. This chain uses TRBV5-6 with TRBJ1-4; 12 bases are shared with TRBD1. The germline V gene has CDR1 SGHDT and CDR2 YYEEEE. Trimming took 3 bases from V and 8 from J; bases not matched to a gene: 8. The CDR3 runs 16 residues. The variable domain in full, completed from reference TRBV5-6 and TRBJ1-4, reads DAGVTQSPTHLIKTRGQQVTLRCSPKSGHDTVSWYQQALGQGPQFIFQYYEEEERQRGNFPDRFSGHQFPNYSSELNVNALLLGDSALYLCASSSGQGARGEKLFFGSGTQLSVL.

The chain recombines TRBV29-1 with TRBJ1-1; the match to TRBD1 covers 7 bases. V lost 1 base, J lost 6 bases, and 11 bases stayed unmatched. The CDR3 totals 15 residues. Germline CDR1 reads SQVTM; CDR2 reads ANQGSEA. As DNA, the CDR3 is TGCAGCGTTGAAGTTTCGGCAGGGGGTTTCCCTGAAGCTTTCTTT. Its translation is CSVEVSAGGFPEAFF. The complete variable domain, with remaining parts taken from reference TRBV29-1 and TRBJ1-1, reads SAVISQKPSRDICQRGTSLTIQCQVDSQVTMMFWYRQQPGQSLTLIATANQGSEATYESGFVIDKFPISRPNLTFSTLTVSNMSPEDSSIYLCSVEVSAGGFPEAFFGQGTRLTVV.

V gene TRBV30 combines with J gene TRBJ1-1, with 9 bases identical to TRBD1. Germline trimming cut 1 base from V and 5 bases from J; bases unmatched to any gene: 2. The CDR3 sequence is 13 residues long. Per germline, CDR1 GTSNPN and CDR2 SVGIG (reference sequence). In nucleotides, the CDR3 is TGTGCCTGGAGTGGACAGGGGGAGACTGAAGCTTTCTTT. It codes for CAWSGQGETEAFF.

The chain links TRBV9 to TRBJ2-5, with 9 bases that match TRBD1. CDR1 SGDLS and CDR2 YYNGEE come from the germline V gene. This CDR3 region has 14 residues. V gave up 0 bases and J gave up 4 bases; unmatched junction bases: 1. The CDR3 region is CASSVGDRVETQYF. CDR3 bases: TGTGCCAGCAGCGTAGGGGACAGGGTAGAGACCCAGTACTTC.

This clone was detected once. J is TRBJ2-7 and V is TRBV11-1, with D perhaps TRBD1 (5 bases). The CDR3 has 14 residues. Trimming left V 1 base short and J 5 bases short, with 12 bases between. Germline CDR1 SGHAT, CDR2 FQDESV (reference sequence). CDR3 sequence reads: CASSLVGRDHEQYF. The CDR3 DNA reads TGTGCCAGCAGCTTAGTTGGCAGGGATCACGAGCAGTACTTC.

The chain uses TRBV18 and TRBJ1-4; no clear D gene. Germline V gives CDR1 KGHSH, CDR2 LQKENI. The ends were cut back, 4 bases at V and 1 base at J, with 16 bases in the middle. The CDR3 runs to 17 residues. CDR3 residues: CASSLYSGSGTNEKLFF. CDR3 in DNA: TGTGCCAGCTCACTGTATTCCGGTTCGGGAACTAATGAAAAACTGTTTTTT.

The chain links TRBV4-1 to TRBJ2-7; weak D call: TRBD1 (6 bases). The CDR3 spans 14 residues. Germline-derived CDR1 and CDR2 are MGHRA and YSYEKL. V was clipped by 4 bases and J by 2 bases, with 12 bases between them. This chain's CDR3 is CASSRETGTYEQYF. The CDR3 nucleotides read TGCGCCAGCAGCCGAGAAACAGGGACCTACGAGCAGTACTTC.

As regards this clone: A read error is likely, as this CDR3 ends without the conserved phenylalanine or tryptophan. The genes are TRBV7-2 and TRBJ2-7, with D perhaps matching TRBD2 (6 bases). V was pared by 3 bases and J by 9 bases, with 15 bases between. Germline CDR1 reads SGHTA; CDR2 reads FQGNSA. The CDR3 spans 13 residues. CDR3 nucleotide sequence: TGTGCCAGCAGCTTCGGGGCGGGGCGGGGGCAGTACTGC. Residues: CASSFGAGRGQYC.

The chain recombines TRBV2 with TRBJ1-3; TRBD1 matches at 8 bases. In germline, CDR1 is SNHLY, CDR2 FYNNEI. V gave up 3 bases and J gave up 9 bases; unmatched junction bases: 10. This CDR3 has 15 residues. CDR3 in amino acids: CASSDDRGIFGTIYF. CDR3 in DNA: TGTGCCAGCAGTGACGACAGGGGAATATTTGGCACCATATATTTT.

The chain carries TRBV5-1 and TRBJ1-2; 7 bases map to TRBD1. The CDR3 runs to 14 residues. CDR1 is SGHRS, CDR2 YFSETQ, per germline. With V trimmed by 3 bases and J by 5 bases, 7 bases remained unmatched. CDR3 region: CASSSTTGRYGYTF. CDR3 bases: TGCGCCAGCAGCTCGACGACAGGGCGGTATGGCTACACCTTC.

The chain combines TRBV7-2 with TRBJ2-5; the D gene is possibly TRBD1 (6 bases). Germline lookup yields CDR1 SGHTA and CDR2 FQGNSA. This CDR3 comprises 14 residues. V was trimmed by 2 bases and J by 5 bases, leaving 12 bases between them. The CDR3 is CASSLRRGSETQYF. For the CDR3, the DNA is TGTGCCAGCAGCTTACGAAGGGGGAGCGAGACCCAGTACTTC.

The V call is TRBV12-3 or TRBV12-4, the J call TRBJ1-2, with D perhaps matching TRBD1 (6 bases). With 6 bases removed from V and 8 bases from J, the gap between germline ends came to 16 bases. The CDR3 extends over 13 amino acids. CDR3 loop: CASSLTGRGGYTF. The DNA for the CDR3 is TGTGCCAGCAGCCTCACAGGGCGCGGAGGCTACACCTTC.

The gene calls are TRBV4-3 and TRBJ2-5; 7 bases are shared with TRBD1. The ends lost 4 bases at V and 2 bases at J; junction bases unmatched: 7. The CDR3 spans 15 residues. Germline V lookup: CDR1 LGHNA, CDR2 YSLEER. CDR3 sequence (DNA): TGCGCCAGCAGCCGGGCCGGGACAGCTCAAGAGACCCAGTACTTC. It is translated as CASSRAGTAQETQYF.

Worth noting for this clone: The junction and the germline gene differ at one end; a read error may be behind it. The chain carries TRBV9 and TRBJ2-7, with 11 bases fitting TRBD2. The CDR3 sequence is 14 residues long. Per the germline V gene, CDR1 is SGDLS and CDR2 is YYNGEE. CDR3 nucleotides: TGCGCCAGCAGTATAGCGGGGGGGGACTTCGAGCAGTACTTC. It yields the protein CASSIAGGDFEQYF.

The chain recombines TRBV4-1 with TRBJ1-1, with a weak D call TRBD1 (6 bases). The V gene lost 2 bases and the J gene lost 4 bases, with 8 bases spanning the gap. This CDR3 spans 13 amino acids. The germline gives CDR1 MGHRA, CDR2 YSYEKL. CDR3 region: CASSQTGITEAFF. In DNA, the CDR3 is TGCGCCAGCAGCCAAACAGGGATCACTGAAGCTTTCTTT.

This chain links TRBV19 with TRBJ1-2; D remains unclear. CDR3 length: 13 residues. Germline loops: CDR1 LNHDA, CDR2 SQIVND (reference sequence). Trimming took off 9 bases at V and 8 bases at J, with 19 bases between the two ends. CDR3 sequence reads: CASKDAQTRGYTF. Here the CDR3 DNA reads TGTGCCAGCAAAGATGCCCAAACGAGGGGCTACACCTTC.

CDR3 bases: TGTGCCATCAGCTTCGGACAGGGCACCTCGGGCGAGCAGTACTTC. It is translated as CAISFGQGTSGEQYF. V and J are TRBV10-3 and TRBJ2-7; TRBD1 matches 8 bases. V shed 6 bases and J 6 bases; nucleotides not matched to a gene: 13. CDR1 and CDR2 from the germline V gene are ENHRY and SYGVKD. The CDR3 runs to 15 residues.

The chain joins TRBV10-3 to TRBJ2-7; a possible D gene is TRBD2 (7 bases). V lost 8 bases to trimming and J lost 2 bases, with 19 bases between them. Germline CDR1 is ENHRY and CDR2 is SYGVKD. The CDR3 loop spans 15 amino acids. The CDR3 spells CAIGGGGVGTYEQYF. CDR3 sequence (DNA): TGTGCCATCGGAGGGGGGGGAGTCGGGACCTACGAGCAGTACTTC.

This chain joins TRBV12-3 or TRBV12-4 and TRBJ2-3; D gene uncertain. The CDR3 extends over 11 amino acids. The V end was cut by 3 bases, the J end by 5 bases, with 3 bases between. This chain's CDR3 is CASSFIDTQYF. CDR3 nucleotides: TGTGCCAGCAGTTTCATAGATACGCAGTATTTT.

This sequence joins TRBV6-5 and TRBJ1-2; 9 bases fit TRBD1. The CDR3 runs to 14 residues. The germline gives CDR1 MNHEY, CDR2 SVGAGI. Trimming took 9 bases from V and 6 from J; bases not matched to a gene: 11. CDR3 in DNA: TGTGCCAGATCAACAGGGGGCGTCGAAGATGGCTACACCTTC. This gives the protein CARSTGGVEDGYTF.

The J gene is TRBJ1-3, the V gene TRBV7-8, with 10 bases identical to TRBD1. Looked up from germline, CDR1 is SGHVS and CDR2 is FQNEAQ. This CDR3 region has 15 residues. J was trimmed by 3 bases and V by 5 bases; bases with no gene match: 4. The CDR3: CASSMGQGIGNTIYF. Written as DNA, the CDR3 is TGTGCCAGCAGCATGGGACAGGGGATTGGAAACACCATATATTTT.

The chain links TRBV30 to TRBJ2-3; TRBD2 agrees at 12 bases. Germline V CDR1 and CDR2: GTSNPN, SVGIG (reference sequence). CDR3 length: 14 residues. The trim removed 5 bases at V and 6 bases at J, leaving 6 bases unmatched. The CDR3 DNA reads TGTGCCTGGGGACTAGCGGGGCTTCAGGATACGCAGTATTTT. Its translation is CAWGLAGLQDTQYF.

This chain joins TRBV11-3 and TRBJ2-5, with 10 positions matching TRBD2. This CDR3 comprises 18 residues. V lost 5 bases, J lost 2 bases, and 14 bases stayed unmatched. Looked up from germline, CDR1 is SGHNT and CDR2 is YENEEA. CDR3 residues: CASSRGGSSGGSQETQYF. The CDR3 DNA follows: TGTGCCAGCAGCCGGGGGGGCTCTAGCGGGGGCTCTCAAGAGACCCAGTACTTC.

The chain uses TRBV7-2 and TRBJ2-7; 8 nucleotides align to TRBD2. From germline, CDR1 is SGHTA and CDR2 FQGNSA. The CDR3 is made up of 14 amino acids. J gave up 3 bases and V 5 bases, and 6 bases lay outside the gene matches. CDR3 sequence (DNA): TGTGCCAGCAGCCTTGGTAGCGGGAACTACGAGCAGTACTTC. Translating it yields CASSLGSGNYEQYF.

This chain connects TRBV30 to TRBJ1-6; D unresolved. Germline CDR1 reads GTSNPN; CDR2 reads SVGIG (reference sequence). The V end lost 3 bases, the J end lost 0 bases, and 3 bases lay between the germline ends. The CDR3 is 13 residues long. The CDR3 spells CAWSLSYNSPLHF. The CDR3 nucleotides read TGTGCCTGGAGCCTCTCCTATAATTCACCCCTCCACTTT. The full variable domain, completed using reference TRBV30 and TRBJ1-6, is SQTIHQWPATLVQPVGSPLSLECTVEGTSNPNLYWYRQAAGRGLQLLFYSVGIGQISSEVPQNLSASRPQDRQFILSSKKLLLSDSGFYLCAWSLSYNSPLHFGNGTRLTVT.